The sequence of this T cell receptor beta chain was determined in a study of PD-1 and CTLA-4 blockade in melanoma. Profiling relied on immunoSEQ multiplex PCR, and the TCRdb table lists in-frame clones only, not all of them. The profile covers about 32,000 clones, with approximately 90% appearing a single time and less than 7% taken by the ten largest. The CDR3 runs 14 residues. V was trimmed by 2 bases and J by 7 bases, leaving 12 bases between them. Germline V lookup: CDR1 SGHVS, CDR2 FQNEAQ. V usage is TRBV7-8 and J usage is TRBJ2-1; D not resolved. Material: CD8+ T cells from peripheral blood, obtained from a patient given anti-PD-1 treatment. The receptor comes from a human donor with melanoma. The DNA of the CDR3 is TGTGCCAGCAGCTTATCAGCGTCCGGAAATGAGCAGTTCTTC. Protein product: CASSLSASGNEQFF. Supplemented by reference TRBV7-8 and TRBJ2-1, the full variable domain reads GAGVSQSPRYKVAKRGQDVALRCDPISGHVSLFWYQQALGQGPEFLTYFQNEAQLDKSGLPSDRFFAERPEGSVSTLKIQRTQQEDSAVYLCASSLSASGNEQFFGPGTRLTVL.